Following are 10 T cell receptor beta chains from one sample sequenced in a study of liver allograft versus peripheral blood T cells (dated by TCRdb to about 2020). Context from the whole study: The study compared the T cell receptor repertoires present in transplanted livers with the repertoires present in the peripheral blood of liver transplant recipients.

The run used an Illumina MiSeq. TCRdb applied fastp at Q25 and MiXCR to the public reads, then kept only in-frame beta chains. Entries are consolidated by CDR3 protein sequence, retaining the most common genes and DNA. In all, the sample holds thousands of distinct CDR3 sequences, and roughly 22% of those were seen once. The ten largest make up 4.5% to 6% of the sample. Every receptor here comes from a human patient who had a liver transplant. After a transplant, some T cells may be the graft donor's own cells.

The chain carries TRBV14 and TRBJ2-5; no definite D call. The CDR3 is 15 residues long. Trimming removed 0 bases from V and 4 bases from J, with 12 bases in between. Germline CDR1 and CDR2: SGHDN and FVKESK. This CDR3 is CASSQDAWSGETQYF. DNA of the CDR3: TGTGCCAGCAGCCAAGACGCCTGGTCAGGAGAGACCCAGTACTTC.

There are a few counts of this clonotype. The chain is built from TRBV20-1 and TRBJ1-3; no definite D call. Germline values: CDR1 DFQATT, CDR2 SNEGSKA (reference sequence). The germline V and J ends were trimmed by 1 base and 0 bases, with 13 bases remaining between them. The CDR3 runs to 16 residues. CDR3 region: CSARGRRLFSGNTIYF. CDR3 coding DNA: TGCAGTGCTAGAGGCAGGAGACTATTCTCTGGAAACACCATATATTTT.

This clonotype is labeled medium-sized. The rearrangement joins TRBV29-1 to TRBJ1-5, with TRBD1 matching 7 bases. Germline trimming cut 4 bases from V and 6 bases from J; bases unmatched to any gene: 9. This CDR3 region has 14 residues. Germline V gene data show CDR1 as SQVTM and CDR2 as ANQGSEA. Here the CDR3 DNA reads TGCAGCGTTGCGACAGGGTGGTCGAGTCAGCCCCAGCATTTT. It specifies CSVATGWSSQPQHF.

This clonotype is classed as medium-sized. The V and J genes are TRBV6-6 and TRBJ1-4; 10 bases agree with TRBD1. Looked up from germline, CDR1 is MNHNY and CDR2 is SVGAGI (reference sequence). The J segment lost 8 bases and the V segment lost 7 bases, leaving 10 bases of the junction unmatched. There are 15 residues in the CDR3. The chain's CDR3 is CASTRSGTGVEKLFF. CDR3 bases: TGTGCCAGCACTCGTTCCGGGACAGGGGTCGAAAAACTGTTTTTT.

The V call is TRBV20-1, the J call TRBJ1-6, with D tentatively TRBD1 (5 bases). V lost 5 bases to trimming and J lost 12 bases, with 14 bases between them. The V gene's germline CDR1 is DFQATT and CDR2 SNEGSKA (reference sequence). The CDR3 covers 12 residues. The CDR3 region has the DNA TGCAGTGCTGGAGGGACTTCTAAACCCCTCCACTTT. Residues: CSAGGTSKPLHF.

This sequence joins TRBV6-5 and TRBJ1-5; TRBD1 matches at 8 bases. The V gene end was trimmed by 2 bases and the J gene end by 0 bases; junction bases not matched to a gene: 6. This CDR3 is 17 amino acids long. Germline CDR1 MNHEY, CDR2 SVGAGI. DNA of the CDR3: TGTGCCAGCAGTTACGCCCGGACAGGGCCTAGCAATCAGCCCCAGCATTTT. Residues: CASSYARTGPSNQPQHF.

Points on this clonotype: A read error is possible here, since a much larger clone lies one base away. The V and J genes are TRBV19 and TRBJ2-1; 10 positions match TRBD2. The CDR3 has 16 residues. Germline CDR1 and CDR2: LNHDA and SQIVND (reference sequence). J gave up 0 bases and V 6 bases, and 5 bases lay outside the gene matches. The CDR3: CASRISGGNSYNEQFF. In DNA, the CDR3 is TGTGCCAGTAGGATTAGCGGGGGGAACTCCTACAATGAGCAGTTCTTC.

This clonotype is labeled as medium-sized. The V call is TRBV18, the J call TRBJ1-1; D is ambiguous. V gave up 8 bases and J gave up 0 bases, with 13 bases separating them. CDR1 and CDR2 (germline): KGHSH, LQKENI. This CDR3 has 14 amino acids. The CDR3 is CASVDRTMNTEAFF. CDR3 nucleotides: TGTGCCAGCGTAGATCGGACCATGAACACTGAAGCTTTCTTT. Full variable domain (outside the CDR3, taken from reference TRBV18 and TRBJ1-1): NAGVMQNPRHLVRRRGQEARLRCSPMKGHSHVYWYRQLPEEGLKFMVYLQKENIIDESGMPKERFSAEFPKEGPSILRIQQVVRGDSAAYFCASVDRTMNTEAFFGQGTRLTVV.

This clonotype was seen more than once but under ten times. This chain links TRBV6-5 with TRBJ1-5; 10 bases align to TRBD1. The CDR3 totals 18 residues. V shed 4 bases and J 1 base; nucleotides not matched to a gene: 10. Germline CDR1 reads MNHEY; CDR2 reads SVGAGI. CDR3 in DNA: TGTGCCAGCAGTTCGGGACAGGGGTTTGGGGGAAGCAATCAGCCCCAGCATTTT. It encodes CASSSGQGFGGSNQPQHF.

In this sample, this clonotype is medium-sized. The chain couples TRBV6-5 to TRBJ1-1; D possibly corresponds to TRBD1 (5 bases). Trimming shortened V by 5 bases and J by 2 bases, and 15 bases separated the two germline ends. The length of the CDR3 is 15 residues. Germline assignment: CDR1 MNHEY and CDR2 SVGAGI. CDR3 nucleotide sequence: TGTGCCAGCAGTAACGGGCGTAGGGGAAACACTGAAGCTTTCTTT. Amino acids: CASSNGRRGNTEAFF.